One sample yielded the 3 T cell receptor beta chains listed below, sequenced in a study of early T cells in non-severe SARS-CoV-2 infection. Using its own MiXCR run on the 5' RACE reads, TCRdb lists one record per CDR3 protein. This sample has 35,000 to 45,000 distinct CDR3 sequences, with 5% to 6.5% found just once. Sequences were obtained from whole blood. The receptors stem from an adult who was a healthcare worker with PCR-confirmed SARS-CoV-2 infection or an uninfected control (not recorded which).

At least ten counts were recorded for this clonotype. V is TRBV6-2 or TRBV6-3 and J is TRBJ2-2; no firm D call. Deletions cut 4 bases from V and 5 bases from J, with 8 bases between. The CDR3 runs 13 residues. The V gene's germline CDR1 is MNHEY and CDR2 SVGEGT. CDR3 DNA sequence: TGTGCCAGCAGTTTAAGCGAGACCGGGGAGCTGTTTTTT. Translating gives CASSLSETGELFF.

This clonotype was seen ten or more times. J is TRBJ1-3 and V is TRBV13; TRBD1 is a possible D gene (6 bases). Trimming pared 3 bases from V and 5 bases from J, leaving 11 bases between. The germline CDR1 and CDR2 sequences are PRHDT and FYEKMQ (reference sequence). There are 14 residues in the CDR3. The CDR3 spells CASSLGGRRNTIYF. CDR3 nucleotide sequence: TGTGCCAGCAGCTTGGGGGGGCGAAGAAACACCATATATTTT.

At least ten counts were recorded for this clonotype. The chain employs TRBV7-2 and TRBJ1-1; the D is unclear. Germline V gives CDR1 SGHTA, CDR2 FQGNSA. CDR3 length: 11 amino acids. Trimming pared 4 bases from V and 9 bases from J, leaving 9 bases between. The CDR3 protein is CASSYLDKAFF. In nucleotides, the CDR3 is TGTGCCAGCAGCTATTTGGATAAAGCTTTCTTT.